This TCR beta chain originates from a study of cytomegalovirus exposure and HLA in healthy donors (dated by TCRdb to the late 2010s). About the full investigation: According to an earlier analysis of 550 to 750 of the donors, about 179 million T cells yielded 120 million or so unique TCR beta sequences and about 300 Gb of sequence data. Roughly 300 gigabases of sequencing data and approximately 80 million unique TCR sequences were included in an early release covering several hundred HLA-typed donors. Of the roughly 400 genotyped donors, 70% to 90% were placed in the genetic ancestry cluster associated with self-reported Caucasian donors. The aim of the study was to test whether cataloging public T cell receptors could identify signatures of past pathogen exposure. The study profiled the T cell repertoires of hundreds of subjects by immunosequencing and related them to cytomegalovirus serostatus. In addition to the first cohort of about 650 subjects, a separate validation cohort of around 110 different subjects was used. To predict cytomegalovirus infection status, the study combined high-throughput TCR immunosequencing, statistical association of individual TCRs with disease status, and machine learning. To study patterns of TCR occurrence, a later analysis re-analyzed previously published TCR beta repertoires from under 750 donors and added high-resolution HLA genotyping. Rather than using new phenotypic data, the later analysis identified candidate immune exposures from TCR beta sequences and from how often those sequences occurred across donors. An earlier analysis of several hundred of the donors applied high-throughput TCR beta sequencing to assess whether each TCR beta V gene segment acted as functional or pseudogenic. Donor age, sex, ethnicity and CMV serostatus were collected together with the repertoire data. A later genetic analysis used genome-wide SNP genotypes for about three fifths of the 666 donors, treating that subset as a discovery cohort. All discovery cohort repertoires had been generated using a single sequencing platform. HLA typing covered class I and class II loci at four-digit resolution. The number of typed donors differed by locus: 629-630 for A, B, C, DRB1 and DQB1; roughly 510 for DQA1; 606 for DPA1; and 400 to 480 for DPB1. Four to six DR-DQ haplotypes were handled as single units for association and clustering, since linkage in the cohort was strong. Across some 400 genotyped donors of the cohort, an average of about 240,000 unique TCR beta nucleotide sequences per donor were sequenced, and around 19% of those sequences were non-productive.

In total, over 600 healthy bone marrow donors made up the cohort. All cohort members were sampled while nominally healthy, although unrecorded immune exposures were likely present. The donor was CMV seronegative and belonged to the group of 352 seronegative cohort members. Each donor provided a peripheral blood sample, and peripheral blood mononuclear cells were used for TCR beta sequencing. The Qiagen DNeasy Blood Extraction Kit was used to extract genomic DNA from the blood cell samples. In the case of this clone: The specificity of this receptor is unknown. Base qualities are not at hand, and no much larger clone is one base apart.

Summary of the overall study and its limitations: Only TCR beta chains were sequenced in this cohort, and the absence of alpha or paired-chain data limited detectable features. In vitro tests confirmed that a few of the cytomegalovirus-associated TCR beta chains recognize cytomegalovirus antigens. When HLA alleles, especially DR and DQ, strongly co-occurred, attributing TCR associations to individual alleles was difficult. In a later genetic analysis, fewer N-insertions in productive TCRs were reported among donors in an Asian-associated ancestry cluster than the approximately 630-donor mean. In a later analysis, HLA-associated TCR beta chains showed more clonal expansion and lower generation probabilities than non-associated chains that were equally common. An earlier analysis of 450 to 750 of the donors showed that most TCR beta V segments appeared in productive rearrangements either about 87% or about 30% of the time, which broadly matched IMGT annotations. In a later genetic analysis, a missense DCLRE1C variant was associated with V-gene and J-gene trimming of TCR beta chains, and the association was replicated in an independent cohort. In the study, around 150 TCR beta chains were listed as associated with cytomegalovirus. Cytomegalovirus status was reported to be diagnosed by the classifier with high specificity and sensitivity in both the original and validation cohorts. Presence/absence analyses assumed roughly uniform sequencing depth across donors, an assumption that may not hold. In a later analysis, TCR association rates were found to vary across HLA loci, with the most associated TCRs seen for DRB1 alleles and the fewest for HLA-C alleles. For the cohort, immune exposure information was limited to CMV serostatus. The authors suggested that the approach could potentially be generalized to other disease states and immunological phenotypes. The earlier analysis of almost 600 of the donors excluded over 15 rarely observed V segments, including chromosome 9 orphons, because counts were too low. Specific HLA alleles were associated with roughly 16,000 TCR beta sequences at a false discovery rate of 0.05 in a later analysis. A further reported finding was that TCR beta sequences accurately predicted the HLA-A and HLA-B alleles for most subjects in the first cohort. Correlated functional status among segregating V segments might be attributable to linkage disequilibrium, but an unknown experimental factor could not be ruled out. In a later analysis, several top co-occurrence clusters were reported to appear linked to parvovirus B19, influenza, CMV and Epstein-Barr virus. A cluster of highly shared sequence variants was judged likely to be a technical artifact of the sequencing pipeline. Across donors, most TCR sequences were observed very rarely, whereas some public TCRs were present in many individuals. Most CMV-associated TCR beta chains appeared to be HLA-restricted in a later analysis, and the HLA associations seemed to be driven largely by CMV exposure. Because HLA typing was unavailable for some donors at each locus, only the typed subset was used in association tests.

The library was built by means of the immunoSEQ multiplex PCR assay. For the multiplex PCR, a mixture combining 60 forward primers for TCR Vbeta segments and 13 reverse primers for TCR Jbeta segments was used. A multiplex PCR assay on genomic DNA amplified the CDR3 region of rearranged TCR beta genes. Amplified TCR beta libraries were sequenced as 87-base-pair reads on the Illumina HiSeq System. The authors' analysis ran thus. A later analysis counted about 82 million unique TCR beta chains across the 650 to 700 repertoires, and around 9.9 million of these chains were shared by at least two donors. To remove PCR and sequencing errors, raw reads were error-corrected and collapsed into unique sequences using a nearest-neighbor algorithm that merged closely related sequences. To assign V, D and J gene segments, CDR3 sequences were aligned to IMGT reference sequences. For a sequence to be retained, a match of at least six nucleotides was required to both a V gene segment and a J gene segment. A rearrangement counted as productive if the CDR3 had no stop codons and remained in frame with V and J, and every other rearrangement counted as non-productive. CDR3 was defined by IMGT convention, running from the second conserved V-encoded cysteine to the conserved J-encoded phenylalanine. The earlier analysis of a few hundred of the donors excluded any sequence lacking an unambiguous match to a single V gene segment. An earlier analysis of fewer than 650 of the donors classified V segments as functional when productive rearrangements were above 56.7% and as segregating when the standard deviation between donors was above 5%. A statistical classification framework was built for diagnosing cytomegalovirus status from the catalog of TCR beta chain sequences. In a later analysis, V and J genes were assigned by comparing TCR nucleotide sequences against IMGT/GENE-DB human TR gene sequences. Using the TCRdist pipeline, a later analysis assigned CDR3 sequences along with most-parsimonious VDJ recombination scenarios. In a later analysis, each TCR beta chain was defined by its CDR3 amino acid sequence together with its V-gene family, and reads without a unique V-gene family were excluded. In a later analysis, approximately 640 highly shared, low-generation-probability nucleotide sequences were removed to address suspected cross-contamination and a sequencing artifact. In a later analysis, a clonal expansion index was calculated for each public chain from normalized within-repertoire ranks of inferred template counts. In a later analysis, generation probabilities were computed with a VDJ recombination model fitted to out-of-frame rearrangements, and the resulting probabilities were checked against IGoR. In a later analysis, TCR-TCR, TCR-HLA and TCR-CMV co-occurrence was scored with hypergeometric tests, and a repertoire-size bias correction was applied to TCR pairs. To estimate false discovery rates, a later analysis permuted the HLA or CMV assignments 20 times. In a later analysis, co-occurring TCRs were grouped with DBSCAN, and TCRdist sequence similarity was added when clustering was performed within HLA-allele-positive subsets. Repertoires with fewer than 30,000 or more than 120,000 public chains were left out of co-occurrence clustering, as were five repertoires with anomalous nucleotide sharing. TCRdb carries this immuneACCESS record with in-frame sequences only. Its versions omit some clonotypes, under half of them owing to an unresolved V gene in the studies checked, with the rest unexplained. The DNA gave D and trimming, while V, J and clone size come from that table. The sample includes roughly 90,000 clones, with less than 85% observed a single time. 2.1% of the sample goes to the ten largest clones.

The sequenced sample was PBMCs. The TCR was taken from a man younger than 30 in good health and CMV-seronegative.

The CDR3 reads CASSSQGRSGRERFTDTQYF. The DNA sequence follows: TGTGCCAGCAGCTCCCAGGGGCGGAGTGGGCGGGAGAGATTTACAGATACGCAGTATTTT. The V gene is TRBV4-2 and the J gene is TRBJ2-3; TRBD2 could be the D gene, as 7 bases match. A distance of 30 bases separates the germline ends of V and J, which lose 5 bases and 3 bases respectively. Inclusive of the bounding cysteine and phenylalanine, the CDR3 is 20 residues long. Of the read, only the CDR3 DNA is kept; its 60 bases are in frame from base 1. The CDR1 and CDR2 encoded by the germline V gene are LGHNA and YNFKEQ.